A selection of T cell receptor beta chains follows, all from one sample in a study of shared clonotypes between healthy human individuals. The assay was immunoSEQ multiplex PCR, and TCRdb's table has in-frame clones only and misses some. This sample carries about 2 million clones, approximately 94% of them seen once, and the ten largest clones take 1% to 1.5%. The material sequenced was naive CD8+ T cells sorted from blood. The receptors originated from a young man in good health. Both conserved end residues are part of each CDR3. A D gene is named only where the DNA matches it firmly. The size field is filled for only some rows; it gives once, few, many or a size class.

j_gene,v_gene,abundance,d_gene,CDR3aa,CDR3nt
TRBJ2-1,TRBV7-3,NA,TRBD1,CASSLGTGGLDEQFF,TGTGCCAGCAGCCTAGGGACAGGAGGTTTAGATGAGCAGTTCTTC
TRBJ2-7,TRBV7-6,NA,TRBD2,CASSPGTSGSYEQYF,TGTGCCAGCAGCCCCGGGACTAGCGGTTCCTACGAGCAGTACTTC
TRBJ2-1,TRBV6-1,NA,NA,CASRRNEQFF,TGTGCCAGCAGGAGGAATGAGCAGTTCTTC
TRBJ2-1,TRBV7-2,NA,TRBD2,CASSPSGRIDNEQFF,TGTGCCAGCAGCCCTAGCGGGAGGATTGACAATGAGCAGTTCTTC
TRBJ2-2,TRBV13,NA,NA,CATRQDNTGELFF,TGTGCCACCCGACAGGACAACACCGGGGAGCTGTTTTTT
TRBJ2-7,TRBV13,NA,NA,CASRLRDLPYEQYF,TGTGCCAGCAGACTCCGGGACCTCCCCTACGAGCAGTACTTC
TRBJ2-5,TRBV2,NA,NA,CASSDFGYQETQYF,TGTGCCAGCAGTGATTTTGGGTACCAAGAGACCCAGTACTTC
TRBJ1-4,TRBV5-1,NA,NA,CASSYSGLNEKLFF,TGCGCCAGCAGCTACTCGGGACTTAATGAAAAACTGTTTTTT
TRBJ1-5,TRBV6-4,NA,TRBD1,CASSDSPPLDRGQNQPQHF,TGTGCCAGCAGTGACTCCCCACCCTTAGACAGGGGACAGAATCAGCCCCAGCATTTT
TRBJ2-2,TRBV28,NA,NA,CASSLTGLGGELFF,TGTGCCAGCAGTCTAACAGGGCTGGGCGGGGAGCTGTTTTTT
TRBJ2-5,TRBV27,NA,TRBD2,CASTPYPTSGRTETQYF,TGTGCCAGCACCCCCTACCCGACTAGCGGGAGAACGGAGACCCAGTACTTC
TRBJ2-3,TRBV30,NA,NA,CAWGNKMVWDTQYF,TGTGCCTGGGGAAACAAGATGGTTTGGGATACGCAGTATTTT
TRBJ1-5,TRBV27,once,TRBD1,CASSLTGNQPQHF,TGTGCCAGCAGCCTGACAGGGAACCAGCCCCAGCATTTT